The T cell receptor (beta chain) under discussion was sequenced for a study of blood T cell repertoires in COVID-19. Across the whole study: Acute-phase and convalescent COVID-19 samples originated in the United States, Italy and Spain.

The study drew participants aged about 18 to 95 years from approximately 25 US areas. Participant reports of clinical history set cohort assignment. Two consecutive negative NP/OP PCR tests, clearance, or resolved symptoms defined Cohort 3 recovery. In its sample, this clone was seen many times. This CDR3 is built from 15 residues. V dropped 3 bases and J dropped 8 bases, with 19 bases sitting between them. Germline lookup yields CDR1 LGHNA and CDR2 YNFKEQ. Generated by immunoSEQ multiplex PCR, the TCRdb table keeps only in-frame clones and is missing some. The sample has over 120,000 clones, around 80% seen once.

The chain employs TRBV4-2 and TRBJ1-2, with a tentative D call TRBD1 (5 bases). Source material: PBMCs or T cells enriched from blood (not recorded which). This TCR was recovered from a woman aged 50 to 60 who had recovered from COVID-19. In DNA, the CDR3 is TGTGCCAGCAGCCAGGGGGGTTATCCCAAGGAAGGCTACACCTTC. Residues: CASSQGGYPKEGYTF.